Presented here are 13 T cell receptor beta chains from one specimen sequenced in a study of blood T cell repertoires in COVID-19. The protocol was immunoSEQ multiplex PCR, while the TCRdb copy is restricted to in-frame clones and leaves out a portion. The sample lists some 330,000 clones, more than 85% occurring once. Sequenced: PBMCs or T cells enriched from blood (not recorded which). The receptors come from a woman younger than 45 who had recovered from COVID-19.

The chain carries TRBV6-5 and TRBJ2-3, with TRBD2 matching 16 bases. CDR1 is MNHEY and CDR2 is SVGAGI in the germline V gene. The J segment lost 6 bases and the V segment lost 10 bases, leaving 4 bases of the junction unmatched. The CDR3 spans 14 residues. The CDR3 loop reads CATKGLAGGDTQYF. The DNA of the CDR3 is TGTGCCACAAAGGGACTAGCGGGGGGGGATACGCAGTATTTT.

The chain has TRBV28 and TRBJ1-5; 10 nucleotides align to TRBD1. Germline V gives CDR1 MDHEN, CDR2 SYDVKM. The V gene end was trimmed by 4 bases and the J gene end by 5 bases; junction bases not matched to a gene: 5. This CDR3 comprises 15 residues. The DNA of the CDR3 is TGTGCCAGCAGTTCGCCGGGACAGGGGTATCAGCCCCAGCATTTT. This gives the protein CASSSPGQGYQPQHF.

This rearrangement joins TRBV9 to TRBJ1-2; 8 bases line up with TRBD1. V shed 2 bases and J 4 bases; nucleotides not matched to a gene: 1. The germline V gene has CDR1 SGDLS and CDR2 YYNGEE. CDR3 length: 13 amino acids. CDR3 sequence (DNA): TGTGCCAGCAGCGTGACAGGGGCCTATGGCTACACCTTC. Translating gives CASSVTGAYGYTF. Together with reference TRBV9 and TRBJ1-2, the CDR3 gives the full variable domain: DSGVTQTPKHLITATGQRVTLRCSPRSGDLSVYWYQQSLDQGLQFLIQYYNGEERAKGNILERFSAQQFPDLHSELNLSSLELGDSALYFCASSVTGAYGYTFGSGTRLTVV.

The V gene is TRBV6-5, the J gene TRBJ1-6, with D perhaps TRBD1 (6 bases). The V end was cut by 5 bases, the J end by 9 bases, with 17 bases between. The CDR3 is 15 amino acids. From germline, CDR1 is MNHEY and CDR2 SVGAGI. DNA for the CDR3: TGTGCCAGCAGTATAGGGGGTACAGGGAGTTCACCCCTCCACTTT. Translated: CASSIGGTGSSPLHF.

The chain recombines TRBV9 with TRBJ2-2; 8 bases agree with TRBD1. V dropped 0 bases and J dropped 7; count of bases not matched to a gene: 8. The CDR3 runs to 16 residues. Germline CDR1 reads SGDLS; CDR2 reads YYNGEE. For the CDR3, the DNA is TGTGCCAGCAGCGTAGGGGCCCAGGGGGCTGTCGGGGAGCTGTTTTTT. Its translation: CASSVGAQGAVGELFF.

The chain recombines TRBV5-8 with TRBJ1-1, with a possible D match to TRBD1 (5 bases). Germline CDR1 and CDR2: SGHTS and YDEGEE. The V and J ends lost 2 bases and 7 bases respectively, with 18 bases between them. The CDR3 contains 15 residues. The CDR3 is CASSFGFGTEGEAFF. CDR3 nucleotides: TGTGCCAGCAGCTTCGGATTTGGGACGGAGGGTGAAGCTTTCTTT.

CDR3 protein: CASSPLAGHGPVLEQFF. The CDR3 DNA reads TGTGCCAGCAGCCCATTAGCGGGGCACGGACCAGTACTTGAGCAGTTCTTC. The gene calls are TRBV7-3 and TRBJ2-1; TRBD2 matches at 8 bases. The length of the CDR3 is 17 residues. The ends lost 5 bases at V and 9 bases at J; junction bases unmatched: 18. Germline-derived CDR1 and CDR2 are SGHTA and FQGTGA.

The rearrangement joins TRBV7-2 to TRBJ2-2, with 8 bases lining up with TRBD1. The germline V gene has CDR1 SGHTA and CDR2 FQGNSA. The length of the CDR3 is 17 residues. Trimming removed 4 bases from V and 2 bases from J; junction bases left unmatched: 9. As DNA, the CDR3 is TGTGCCAGCAGCTCCAAAGGACAGGGAACCAACACCGGGGAGCTGTTTTTT. The encoded protein is CASSSKGQGTNTGELFF.

CDR3 in amino acids: CASSRTDRAHTF. CDR3 DNA sequence: TGTGCCAGCAGTCGGACCGACAGGGCCCACACCTTC. The chain has TRBV6-5 and TRBJ1-2; 7 positions match TRBD1. This CDR3 spans 12 amino acids. From germline, CDR1 is MNHEY and CDR2 SVGAGI. J was trimmed by 12 bases and V by 5 bases; bases with no gene match: 9.

The CDR3 here is CATSRVPGQGLSYTF. In DNA form, the CDR3 reads TGTGCCACCAGCCGGGTCCCGGGACAGGGACTAAGCTACACCTTC. This chain connects TRBV15 to TRBJ1-2; 9 nucleotides align to TRBD1. The germline V gene has CDR1 LNHNV and CDR2 YYDKDF (reference sequence). J gave up 9 bases and V 5 bases, and 13 bases lay outside the gene matches. The CDR3 is made up of 15 amino acids.

This chain uses TRBV19 with TRBJ1-1; TRBD1 is a possible D gene (6 bases). V shed 3 bases and J shed 5 bases, with 16 bases lying between them. Germline CDR1 reads LNHDA; CDR2 reads SQIVND (reference sequence). The CDR3 runs to 15 residues. DNA for the CDR3: TGTGCCAGTAGTATGGACGGGGGGCGGAGGACTGAAGCTTTCTTT. This gives the protein CASSMDGGRRTEAFF.

The V and J genes are TRBV28 and TRBJ1-1; D unclear. V was clipped by 5 bases and J by 1 base, with 5 bases between them. Germline assignment: CDR1 MDHEN and CDR2 SYDVKM. CDR3 size: 12 residues. The CDR3 DNA is TGTGCCAGCAGTCAACAGAACACTGAAGCTTTCTTT. This codes for CASSQQNTEAFF.

V is TRBV29-1 and J is TRBJ1-2, with 10 bases fitting TRBD1. V dropped 0 bases and J dropped 6; count of bases not matched to a gene: 7. CDR1 SQVTM and CDR2 ANQGSEA come from the germline V gene. This CDR3 comprises 15 residues. The CDR3 coding sequence is TGCAGCGTTGAAGAGATAGACAGGGGGCCTAATGGCTACACCTTC. Its protein product is CSVEEIDRGPNGYTF. The complete variable domain, with remaining parts taken from reference TRBV29-1 and TRBJ1-2, reads SAVISQKPSRDICQRGTSLTIQCQVDSQVTMMFWYRQQPGQSLTLIATANQGSEATYESGFVIDKFPISRPNLTFSTLTVSNMSPEDSSIYLCSVEEIDRGPNGYTFGSGTRLTVV.